The source of this TCR beta chain is a study of cytomegalovirus exposure and HLA in healthy donors. Overall study findings and caveats: A list of 150 or so TCR beta chains associated with cytomegalovirus was given.

Trimming took 5 bases from V and 4 from J, leaving 14 bases between them. The CDR3 is 14 residues long. CDR1 and CDR2 from the germline V gene are SGHTA and FQGNSA. The primer mix had 60 Vbeta and 13 Jbeta primers. The method was immunoSEQ multiplex PCR; TCRdb's version includes in-frame clones alone and lacks a portion of them. There are about 200,000 clones in the sample; around four fifths occur only once, and roughly 1.5% lies in the top ten. Comments on this clone: Its antigen is still unknown.

This TCR was recovered from a man over 45 in good health and CMV-seronegative. The V call is TRBV7-2, the J call TRBJ1-1; D gene uncertain. The sample consisted of PBMCs. The CDR3 loop is CASSQEAIFTEAFF. The CDR3 DNA follows: TGTGCCAGCAGCCAAGAAGCCATCTTCACTGAAGCTTTCTTT.